This T cell receptor beta chain originates from a study of T-cell reconstitution after alpha-beta-depleted transplantation in children. Study observations and caveats: At day 60, the high TCRbeta diversity found in some patients originated from recipient T cells and thymic progenitors that had survived.

Concerning this clonotype itself: Antigen unknown.

As it was prepared, the TCRbeta library received unique molecular identifiers. TCRdb reprocessed the PCR reads with MiXCR, giving one entry per CDR3 protein. The sample lists approximately 89,000 distinct CDR3 sequences, around a sixth seen once, with about 18% in the top ten. Looked up from germline, CDR1 is SGHTA and CDR2 is FQGNSA. The J segment lost 2 bases and the V segment lost 5 bases, leaving 9 bases of the junction unmatched. This CDR3 comprises 16 residues. The chain combines TRBV7-2 with TRBJ2-1, with TRBD1 identical over 7 bases. The clonotype originates from a male patient aged 2-9 years who had a stem cell transplant for acute lymphoblastic leukemia, so the T cells may come from the graft donor. The source material was PBMCs, mostly from graft donor cells, sampled 180 days after TCRalphabeta/CD19-depleted stem cell transplant. CDR3: CASSPREGAAYNEQFF. In nucleotides, the CDR3 is TGTGCCAGCAGCCCCCGAGAGGGGGCGGCCTACAATGAGCAGTTCTTC.